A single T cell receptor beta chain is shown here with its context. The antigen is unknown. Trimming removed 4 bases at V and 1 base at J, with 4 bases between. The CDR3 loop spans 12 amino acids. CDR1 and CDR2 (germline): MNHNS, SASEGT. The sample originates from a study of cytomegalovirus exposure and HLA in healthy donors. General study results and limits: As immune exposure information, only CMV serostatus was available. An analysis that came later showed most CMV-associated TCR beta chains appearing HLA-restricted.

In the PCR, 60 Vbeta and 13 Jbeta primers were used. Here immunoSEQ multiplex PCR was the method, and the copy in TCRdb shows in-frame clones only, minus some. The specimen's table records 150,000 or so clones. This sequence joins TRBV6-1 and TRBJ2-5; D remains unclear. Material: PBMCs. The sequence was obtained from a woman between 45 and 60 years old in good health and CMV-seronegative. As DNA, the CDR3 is TGTGCCAGCAGTGTCAGCCAAGAGACCCAGTACTTC. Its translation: CASSVSQETQYF.